Below, 25 T cell receptor beta chains from the same sample are listed, as sequenced in a study of Tregs in tolerant kidney transplant recipients. Repertoires were generated with immunoSEQ multiplex PCR, while TCRdb's copy carries only in-frame clones and drops some. The profile shows nearly 50,000 clones, approximately 89% of them singletons. The nonmyeloablative bone marrow transplants came from related graft donors, with transient mixed chimerism. Sequencing was performed on CD8+ T cells from blood (PBMCs), taken 12 months after the transplant. These receptors originate from a human patient who received a combined kidney and bone marrow transplant. Some T cells may have come from the graft donor.

The CDR3, as DNA: TGTGCCAGCAGCTTTCACGGCGGGAGTTTGAACACCGGGGAGCTGTTTTTT. Its translation: CASSFHGGSLNTGELFF. The chain combines TRBV7-3 with TRBJ2-2; 7 bases are a match to TRBD2. Per the germline V gene, CDR1 is SGHTA and CDR2 is FQGTGA. With V trimmed by 3 bases and J by 1 base, 8 bases remained unmatched. This CDR3 contains 17 residues.

The chain employs TRBV19 and TRBJ2-1, with TRBD2 matching over 7 bases. V dropped 4 bases and J dropped 5; count of bases not matched to a gene: 5. This CDR3 contains 14 residues. Germline loops: CDR1 LNHDA, CDR2 SQIVND (reference sequence). The CDR3 protein is CASSKWGGHNEQFF. Written as DNA, the CDR3 is TGTGCCAGTAGTAAGTGGGGGGGACACAATGAGCAGTTCTTC.

The chain links TRBV6-5 to TRBJ2-1; 14 bases are shared with TRBD2. Germline V gene sequence: CDR1 MNHEY, CDR2 SVGAGI. The CDR3 is made up of 14 amino acids. V trimming: 8 bases; J trimming: 9 bases; junction bases outside the gene matches: 6. DNA of the CDR3: TGTGCCAGCGGGACTAGCGGGGGATTGAGTGAGCAGTTCTTC. The encoded protein is CASGTSGGLSEQFF.

The chain recombines TRBV19 with TRBJ2-7; 9 bases match TRBD1. CDR3 length: 14 amino acids. The junction had 4 bases not matched to a gene; V was cut back by 5 bases and J by 2 bases. Germline V lookup: CDR1 LNHDA, CDR2 SQIVND (reference sequence). The CDR3 nucleotides are TGTGCCAGTAGTCCCTGGACAGGGGCCTACGAGCAGTACTTC. Amino acids: CASSPWTGAYEQYF.

The chain combines TRBV19 with TRBJ2-7; unclear D gene. Deletions cut 1 base from V and 0 bases from J, with 10 bases between. The CDR3 spans 15 residues. From germline, CDR1 is LNHDA and CDR2 SQIVND (reference sequence). CDR3 residues: CASSIARVFSYEQYF. The CDR3 bases are TGTGCCAGTAGTATAGCCCGCGTATTCTCCTACGAGCAGTACTTC. Full variable domain (rest looked up from reference TRBV19 and TRBJ2-7): DGGITQSPKYLFRKEGQNVTLSCEQNLNHDAMYWYRQDPGQGLRLIYYSQIVNDFQKGDIAEGYSVSREKKESFPLTVTSAQKNPTAFYLCASSIARVFSYEQYFGPGTRLTVT.

Comment on this clone: The identical CDR3 is also encoded by other nucleotide sequences in the sample. The chain couples TRBV11-2 to TRBJ1-6; 9 nucleotides line up with TRBD1. The germline V gene encodes CDR1 SGHAT and CDR2 FQNNGV. The length of the CDR3 is 15 residues. Losses at the gene ends were 5 bases for V and 13 bases for J; bases not matched to a gene: 12. The CDR3 reads CASSLGQGIRSPLHF. CDR3 sequence (DNA): TGTGCCAGCAGCCTCGGACAGGGGATAAGGTCCCCCCTCCACTTT.

The V call is TRBV27, the J call TRBJ2-2; D unresolved. V was pared by 3 bases and J by 1 base, with 3 bases between. This CDR3 contains 13 residues. CDR1 and CDR2 from the germline V gene are MNHEY and SMNVEV (reference sequence). The CDR3 DNA sequence: TGTGCCAGCAGTTTGAGGAACACCGGGGAGCTGTTTTTT. Encoded protein: CASSLRNTGELFF.

The chain links TRBV28 to TRBJ2-5; TRBD2 aligns across 8 bases. The J call may be faulty, since TRBJ2-7 better matches the DNA end. There are 15 residues in the CDR3. Germline assignment: CDR1 MDHEN and CDR2 SYDVKM. CDR3 DNA sequence: TGTGCCAGCAGTTTCGGGTCCGGGGGGGAGGACGAGCAGTACTTC. Amino acid sequence: CASSFGSGGEDEQYF.

The rearrangement links TRBV7-9 to TRBJ2-1; 10 nucleotides agree with TRBD2. The CDR3 is 13 amino acids. Per the germline V gene, CDR1 is SEHNR and CDR2 is FQNEAQ (reference sequence). V dropped 6 bases and J dropped 14; count of bases not matched to a gene: 10. DNA of the CDR3: TGTGCCAGCAGTTCTATAGGGAGCGGGGGGGAGTTCTTC. It translates to CASSSIGSGGEFF.

V usage is TRBV2 and J usage is TRBJ1-5; 10 positions match TRBD1. Germline V gene sequence: CDR1 SNHLY, CDR2 FYNNEI. V lost 3 bases and J lost 1; bases outside the gene matches: 3. This CDR3 has 16 amino acids. The CDR3 sequence is CASSERDRGSNQPQHF. DNA of the CDR3: TGTGCCAGCAGTGAGCGGGACAGGGGAAGCAATCAGCCCCAGCATTTT.

V usage is TRBV7-6 and J usage is TRBJ2-7, with D maybe TRBD2 (5 bases). CDR3 size: 13 residues. Deletions cut 5 bases from V and 2 bases from J, with 10 bases between. Germline loops: CDR1 SGHVS, CDR2 FNYEAQ. Here the CDR3 reads CASSTREAYEQYF. The CDR3 DNA reads TGTGCCAGCAGCACCCGGGAAGCCTACGAGCAGTACTTC. The whole variable domain, remainder taken from reference TRBV7-6 and TRBJ2-7, is GAGVSQSPRYKVTKRGQDVALRCDPISGHVSLYWYRQALGQGPEFLTYFNYEAQQDKSGLPNDRFSAERPEGSISTLTIQRTEQRDSAMYRCASSTREAYEQYFGPGTRLTVT.

This chain joins TRBV13 and TRBJ2-7, with TRBD2 matching over 14 bases. Germline CDR1 is PRHDT and CDR2 is FYEKMQ (reference sequence). The CDR3 extends over 16 amino acids. J was trimmed by 5 bases and V by 5 bases; bases with no gene match: 8. The chain's CDR3 is CASSEQGLAGDNEQYF. Here the CDR3 DNA reads TGTGCCAGCAGCGAACAGGGACTAGCGGGAGATAACGAGCAGTACTTC.

As for this clone: Distinct nucleotide sequences in the sample also encode this CDR3. This chain uses TRBV4-3 with TRBJ2-1, with D possibly matching TRBD2 (6 bases). V lost 0 bases, J lost 4 bases, and 10 bases lay in between. Germline-derived CDR1 and CDR2 are LGHNA and YSLEER. The CDR3 runs to 15 residues. DNA of the CDR3: TGCGCCAGCAGCCAAGATGGGGGGAGATACAATGAGCAGTTCTTC. It specifies CASSQDGGRYNEQFF.

CDR3 in amino acids: CASSSGGKTQYF. CDR3 bases: TGTGCCAGCAGCTCGGGGGGGAAGACCCAGTACTTC. The rearrangement joins TRBV7-9 to TRBJ2-5; 8 nucleotides agree with TRBD2. CDR1 SEHNR and CDR2 FQNEAQ come from the germline V gene (reference sequence). V lost 4 bases, J lost 6 bases, and 1 base stayed unmatched. The CDR3 has 12 amino acids.

This clone was seen only once. The V gene is TRBV19, the J gene TRBJ2-1, with D perhaps TRBD1 (5 bases). The CDR3 has 15 amino acids. Trimming took off 5 bases at V and 4 bases at J, with 15 bases between the two ends. The germline CDR1 and CDR2 sequences are LNHDA and SQIVND (reference sequence). The CDR3 DNA reads as TGTGCCAGTAGTTGGGGCGGCGACGATTACAATGAGCAGTTCTTC. Protein sequence: CASSWGGDDYNEQFF.

The rearrangement links TRBV5-5 to TRBJ2-1; 7 nucleotides line up with TRBD1. Trimming at V came to 4 bases and at J to 8 bases, leaving 3 bases not matched to a gene. CDR1 and CDR2 from the germline V gene are SGHKS and YYEKEE (reference sequence). The CDR3 runs to 12 residues. The CDR3 DNA reads as TGTGCCAGCAGCCTTACAGGGGATGAGCAGTTCTTC. It codes for CASSLTGDEQFF.

This chain links TRBV19 with TRBJ2-7, with TRBD2 identical over 15 bases. The V and J ends lost 5 bases and 4 bases, in that order; junction bases with no gene match: 3. Germline loops: CDR1 LNHDA, CDR2 SQIVND (reference sequence). CDR3 length: 15 residues. DNA of the CDR3: TGTGCCAGTAGTGCAGGACTAGCGGGAGGGTACGAGCAGTACTTC. It is translated as CASSAGLAGGYEQYF.

The CDR3 loop reads CASTVRQGGAYNEQFF. In nucleotides, the CDR3 is TGTGCCAGCACCGTCCGACAGGGGGGAGCCTACAATGAGCAGTTCTTC. This chain links TRBV21-1 with TRBJ2-1; TRBD1 is taken as the D call from the table, unchecked against the DNA. TRBV21-1 is recorded as a pseudogene. There are 16 residues in the CDR3.

The V gene is TRBV5-8, the J gene TRBJ2-2; D is unresolved. This CDR3 region has 11 residues. V lost 2 bases, J lost 7 bases, and 3 bases lay in between. Per the germline V gene, CDR1 is SGHTS and CDR2 is YDEGEE. The CDR3 nucleotides are TGTGCCAGCAGCTTCGGCGGGGAGCTGTTTTTT. Translating it yields CASSFGGELFF.

The rearrangement joins TRBV19 to TRBJ2-7; 9 bases map to TRBD2. V lost 1 base, J lost 7 bases, and 5 bases stayed unmatched. CDR3 length equals 14 residues. The V gene's germline CDR1 is LNHDA and CDR2 SQIVND (reference sequence). The CDR3 DNA follows: TGTGCCAGTAGTATAGTGGGACTAGCAGGGGAGCAGTACTTC. This translates into CASSIVGLAGEQYF.

The genes are TRBV15 and TRBJ1-1, with 9 nucleotides matching TRBD1. The germline V gene has CDR1 LNHNV and CDR2 YYDKDF (reference sequence). CDR3 length equals 16 residues. Germline trimming cut 1 base from V and 7 bases from J; bases unmatched to any gene: 10. CDR3 in amino acids: CATSRATYRGLVEAFF. The CDR3 nucleotides read TGTGCCACCAGCAGAGCCACTTACAGGGGGCTGGTTGAAGCTTTCTTT.

The chain uses TRBV5-1 and TRBJ2-5; TRBD1 agrees at 8 bases. The DNA matches TRBJ2-7 better at its end, which makes the J call doubtful. Germline loops: CDR1 SGHRS, CDR2 YFSETQ. The length of the CDR3 is 14 residues. This chain's CDR3 is CASSQDRGSYEQYF. CDR3 sequence (DNA): TGCGCCAGCAGCCAAGACAGGGGTTCCTACGAGCAGTACTTC.

This chain links TRBV28 with TRBJ2-5; a possible D gene is TRBD1 (6 bases). Trimming removed 5 bases from V and 5 bases from J, with 30 bases in between. This CDR3 comprises 19 residues. Germline assignment: CDR1 MDHEN and CDR2 SYDVKM. CDR3 nucleotide sequence: TGTGCCAGCAGTCTAAAACCTATCTCCGGGACACTCGAGTGGGAGACCCAGTACTTC. Protein sequence: CASSLKPISGTLEWETQYF.

This chain connects TRBV7-9 to TRBJ2-3; D not resolved. Germline CDR1 and CDR2: SEHNR and FQNEAQ (reference sequence). V was cut by 3 bases and J by 3 bases, with 7 bases left in between. The CDR3 is 13 residues long. CDR3 region: CASSFRRTDTQYF. Written as DNA, the CDR3 is TGTGCCAGCAGCTTTAGGAGAACAGATACGCAGTATTTT.

This clone was seen only once. This rearrangement joins TRBV13 to TRBJ1-1; 8 positions match TRBD1. With 4 bases clipped from V and 4 bases from J, the junction kept 5 bases outside the gene matches. The CDR3 runs 14 residues. CDR1 and CDR2 (germline): PRHDT, FYEKMQ (reference sequence). CDR3: CASSWTGQGTEAFF. The CDR3 nucleotides read TGTGCCAGCAGCTGGACAGGGCAGGGCACTGAAGCTTTCTTT.